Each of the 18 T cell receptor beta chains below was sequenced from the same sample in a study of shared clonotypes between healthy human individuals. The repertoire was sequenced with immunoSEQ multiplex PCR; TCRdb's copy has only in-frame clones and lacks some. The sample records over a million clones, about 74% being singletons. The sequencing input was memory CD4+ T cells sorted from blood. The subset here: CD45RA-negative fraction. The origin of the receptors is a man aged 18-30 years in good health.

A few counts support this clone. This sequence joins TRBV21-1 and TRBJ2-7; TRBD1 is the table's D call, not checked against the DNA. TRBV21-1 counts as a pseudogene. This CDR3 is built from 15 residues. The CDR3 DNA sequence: TGTGCCAGCAGCAAAGGGGACAGGGGGAGCTACGAGCAGTACTTC. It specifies CASSKGDRGSYEQYF.

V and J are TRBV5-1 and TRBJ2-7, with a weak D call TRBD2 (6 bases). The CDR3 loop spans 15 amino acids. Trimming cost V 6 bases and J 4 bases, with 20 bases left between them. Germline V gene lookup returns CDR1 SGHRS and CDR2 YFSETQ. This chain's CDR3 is CASTKVGGRGYEQYF. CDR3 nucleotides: TGCGCCAGCACCAAGGTGGGGGGACGAGGGTACGAGCAGTACTTC.

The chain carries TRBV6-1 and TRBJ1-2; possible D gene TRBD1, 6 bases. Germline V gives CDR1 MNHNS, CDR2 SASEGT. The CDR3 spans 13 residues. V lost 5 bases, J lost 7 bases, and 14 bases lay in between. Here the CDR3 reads CASSQQGRGGYTF. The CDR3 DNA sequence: TGTGCCAGCAGTCAGCAGGGGCGGGGTGGCTACACCTTC.

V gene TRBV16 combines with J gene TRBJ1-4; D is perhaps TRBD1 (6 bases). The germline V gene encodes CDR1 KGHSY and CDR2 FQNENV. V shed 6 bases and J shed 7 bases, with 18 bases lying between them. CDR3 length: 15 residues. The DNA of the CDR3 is TGTGCCAGCAGACCGGGGGCCCGGGATTTTGAAAAACTGTTTTTT. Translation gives CASRPGARDFEKLFF.

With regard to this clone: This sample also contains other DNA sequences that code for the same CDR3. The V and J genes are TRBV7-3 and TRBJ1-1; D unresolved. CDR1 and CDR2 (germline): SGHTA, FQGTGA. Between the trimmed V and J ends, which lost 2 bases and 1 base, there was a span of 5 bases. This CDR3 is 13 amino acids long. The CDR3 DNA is TGTGCCAGCAGCTTACAAAGGAACACTGAAGCTTTCTTT. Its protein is CASSLQRNTEAFF. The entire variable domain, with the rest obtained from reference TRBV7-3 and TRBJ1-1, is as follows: GAGVSQTPSNKVTEKGKYVELRCDPISGHTALYWYRQSLGQGPEFLIYFQGTGAADDSGLPNDRFFAVRPEGSVSTLKIQRTERGDSAVYLCASSLQRNTEAFFGQGTRLTVV.

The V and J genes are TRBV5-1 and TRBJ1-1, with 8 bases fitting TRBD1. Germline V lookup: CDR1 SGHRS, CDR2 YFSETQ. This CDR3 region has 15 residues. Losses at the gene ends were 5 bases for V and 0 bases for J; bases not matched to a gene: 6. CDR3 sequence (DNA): TGCGCCAGCAGAAGACAGGGGACTATGAACACTGAAGCTTTCTTT. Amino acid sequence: CASRRQGTMNTEAFF.

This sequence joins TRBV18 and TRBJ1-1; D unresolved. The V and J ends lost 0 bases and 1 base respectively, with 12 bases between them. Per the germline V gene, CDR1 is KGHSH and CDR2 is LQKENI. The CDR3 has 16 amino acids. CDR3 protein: CASSPPGRSSNTEAFF. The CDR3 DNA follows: TGTGCCAGCTCACCACCAGGACGATCCTCGAACACTGAAGCTTTCTTT.

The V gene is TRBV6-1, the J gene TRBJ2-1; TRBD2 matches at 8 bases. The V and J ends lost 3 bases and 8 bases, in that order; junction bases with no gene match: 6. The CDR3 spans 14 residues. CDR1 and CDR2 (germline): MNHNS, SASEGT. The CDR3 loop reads CASSDAGGLDEQFF. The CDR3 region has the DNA TGTGCCAGCAGTGATGCGGGGGGCTTAGATGAGCAGTTCTTC.

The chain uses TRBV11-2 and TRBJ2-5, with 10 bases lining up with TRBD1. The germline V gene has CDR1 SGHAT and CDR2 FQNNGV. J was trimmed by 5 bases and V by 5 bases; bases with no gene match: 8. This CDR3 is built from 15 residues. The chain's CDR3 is CASSHGTGVRETQYF. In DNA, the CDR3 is TGTGCCAGCAGCCATGGGACAGGGGTTCGGGAGACCCAGTACTTC. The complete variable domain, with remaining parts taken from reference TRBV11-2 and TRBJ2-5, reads EAGVAQSPRYKIIEKRQSVAFWCNPISGHATLYWYQQILGQGPKLLIQFQNNGVVDDSQLPKDRFSAERLKGVDSTLKIQPAKLEDSAVYLCASSHGTGVRETQYFGPGTRLLVL.

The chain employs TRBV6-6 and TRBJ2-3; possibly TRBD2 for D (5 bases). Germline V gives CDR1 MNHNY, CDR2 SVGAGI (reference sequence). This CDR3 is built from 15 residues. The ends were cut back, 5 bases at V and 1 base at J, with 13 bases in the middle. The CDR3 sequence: CASSNPLRGTDTQYF. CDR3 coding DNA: TGTGCCAGCAGTAACCCCCTGAGGGGCACAGATACGCAGTATTTT.

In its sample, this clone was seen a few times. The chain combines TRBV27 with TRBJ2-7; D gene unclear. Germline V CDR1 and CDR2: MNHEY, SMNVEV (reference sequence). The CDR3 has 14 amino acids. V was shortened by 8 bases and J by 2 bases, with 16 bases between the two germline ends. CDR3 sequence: CASGPGAQPYEQYF. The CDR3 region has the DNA TGTGCCAGCGGCCCTGGAGCGCAGCCCTACGAGCAGTACTTC.

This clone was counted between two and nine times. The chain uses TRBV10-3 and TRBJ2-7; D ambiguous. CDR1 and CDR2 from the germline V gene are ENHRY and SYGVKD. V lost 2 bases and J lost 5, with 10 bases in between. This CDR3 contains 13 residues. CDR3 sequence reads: CAISEVGSHEQYF. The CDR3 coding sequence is TGTGCCATCAGTGAGGTGGGTTCCCACGAGCAGTACTTC.

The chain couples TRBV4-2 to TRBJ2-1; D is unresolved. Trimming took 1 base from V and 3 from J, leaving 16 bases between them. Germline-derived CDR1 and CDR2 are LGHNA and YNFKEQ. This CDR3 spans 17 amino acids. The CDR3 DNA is TGTGCCAGCAGCCAAGCACTTCTGGCCTCTCTCTACAATGAGCAGTTCTTC. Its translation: CASSQALLASLYNEQFF.

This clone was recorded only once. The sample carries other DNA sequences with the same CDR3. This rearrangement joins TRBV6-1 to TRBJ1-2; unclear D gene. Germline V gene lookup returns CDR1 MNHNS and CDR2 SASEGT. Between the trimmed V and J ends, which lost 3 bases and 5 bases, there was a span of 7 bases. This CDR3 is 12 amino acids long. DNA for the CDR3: TGTGCCAGCAGTGATCGAGGGTATGGCTACACCTTC. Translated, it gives CASSDRGYGYTF.

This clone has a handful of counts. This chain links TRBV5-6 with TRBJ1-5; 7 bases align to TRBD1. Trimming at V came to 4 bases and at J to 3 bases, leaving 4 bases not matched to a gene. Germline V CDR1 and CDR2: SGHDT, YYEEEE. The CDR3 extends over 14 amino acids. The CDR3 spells CASSQGQLNQPQHF. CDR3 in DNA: TGTGCCAGCAGCCAGGGACAGCTCAATCAGCCCCAGCATTTT.

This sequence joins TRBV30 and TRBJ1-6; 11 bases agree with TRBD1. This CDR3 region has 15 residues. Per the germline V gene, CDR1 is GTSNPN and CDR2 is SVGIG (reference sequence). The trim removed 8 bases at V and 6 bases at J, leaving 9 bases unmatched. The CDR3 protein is CAGTGTGGGNSPLHF. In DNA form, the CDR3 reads TGTGCCGGAACCGGGACAGGGGGTGGTAATTCACCCCTCCACTTT.

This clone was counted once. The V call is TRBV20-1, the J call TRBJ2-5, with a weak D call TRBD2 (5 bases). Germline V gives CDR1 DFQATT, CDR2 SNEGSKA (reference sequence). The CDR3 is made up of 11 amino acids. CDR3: CSTRAEETQYF. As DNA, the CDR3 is TGCTCCACTAGGGCAGAAGAGACCCAGTACTTC.

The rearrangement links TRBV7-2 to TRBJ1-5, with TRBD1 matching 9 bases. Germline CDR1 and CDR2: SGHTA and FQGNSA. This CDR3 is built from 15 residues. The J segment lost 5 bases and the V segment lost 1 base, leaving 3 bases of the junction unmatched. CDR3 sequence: CASSLGDRDDQPQHF. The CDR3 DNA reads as TGTGCCAGCAGCTTAGGGGACAGGGACGATCAGCCCCAGCATTTT.